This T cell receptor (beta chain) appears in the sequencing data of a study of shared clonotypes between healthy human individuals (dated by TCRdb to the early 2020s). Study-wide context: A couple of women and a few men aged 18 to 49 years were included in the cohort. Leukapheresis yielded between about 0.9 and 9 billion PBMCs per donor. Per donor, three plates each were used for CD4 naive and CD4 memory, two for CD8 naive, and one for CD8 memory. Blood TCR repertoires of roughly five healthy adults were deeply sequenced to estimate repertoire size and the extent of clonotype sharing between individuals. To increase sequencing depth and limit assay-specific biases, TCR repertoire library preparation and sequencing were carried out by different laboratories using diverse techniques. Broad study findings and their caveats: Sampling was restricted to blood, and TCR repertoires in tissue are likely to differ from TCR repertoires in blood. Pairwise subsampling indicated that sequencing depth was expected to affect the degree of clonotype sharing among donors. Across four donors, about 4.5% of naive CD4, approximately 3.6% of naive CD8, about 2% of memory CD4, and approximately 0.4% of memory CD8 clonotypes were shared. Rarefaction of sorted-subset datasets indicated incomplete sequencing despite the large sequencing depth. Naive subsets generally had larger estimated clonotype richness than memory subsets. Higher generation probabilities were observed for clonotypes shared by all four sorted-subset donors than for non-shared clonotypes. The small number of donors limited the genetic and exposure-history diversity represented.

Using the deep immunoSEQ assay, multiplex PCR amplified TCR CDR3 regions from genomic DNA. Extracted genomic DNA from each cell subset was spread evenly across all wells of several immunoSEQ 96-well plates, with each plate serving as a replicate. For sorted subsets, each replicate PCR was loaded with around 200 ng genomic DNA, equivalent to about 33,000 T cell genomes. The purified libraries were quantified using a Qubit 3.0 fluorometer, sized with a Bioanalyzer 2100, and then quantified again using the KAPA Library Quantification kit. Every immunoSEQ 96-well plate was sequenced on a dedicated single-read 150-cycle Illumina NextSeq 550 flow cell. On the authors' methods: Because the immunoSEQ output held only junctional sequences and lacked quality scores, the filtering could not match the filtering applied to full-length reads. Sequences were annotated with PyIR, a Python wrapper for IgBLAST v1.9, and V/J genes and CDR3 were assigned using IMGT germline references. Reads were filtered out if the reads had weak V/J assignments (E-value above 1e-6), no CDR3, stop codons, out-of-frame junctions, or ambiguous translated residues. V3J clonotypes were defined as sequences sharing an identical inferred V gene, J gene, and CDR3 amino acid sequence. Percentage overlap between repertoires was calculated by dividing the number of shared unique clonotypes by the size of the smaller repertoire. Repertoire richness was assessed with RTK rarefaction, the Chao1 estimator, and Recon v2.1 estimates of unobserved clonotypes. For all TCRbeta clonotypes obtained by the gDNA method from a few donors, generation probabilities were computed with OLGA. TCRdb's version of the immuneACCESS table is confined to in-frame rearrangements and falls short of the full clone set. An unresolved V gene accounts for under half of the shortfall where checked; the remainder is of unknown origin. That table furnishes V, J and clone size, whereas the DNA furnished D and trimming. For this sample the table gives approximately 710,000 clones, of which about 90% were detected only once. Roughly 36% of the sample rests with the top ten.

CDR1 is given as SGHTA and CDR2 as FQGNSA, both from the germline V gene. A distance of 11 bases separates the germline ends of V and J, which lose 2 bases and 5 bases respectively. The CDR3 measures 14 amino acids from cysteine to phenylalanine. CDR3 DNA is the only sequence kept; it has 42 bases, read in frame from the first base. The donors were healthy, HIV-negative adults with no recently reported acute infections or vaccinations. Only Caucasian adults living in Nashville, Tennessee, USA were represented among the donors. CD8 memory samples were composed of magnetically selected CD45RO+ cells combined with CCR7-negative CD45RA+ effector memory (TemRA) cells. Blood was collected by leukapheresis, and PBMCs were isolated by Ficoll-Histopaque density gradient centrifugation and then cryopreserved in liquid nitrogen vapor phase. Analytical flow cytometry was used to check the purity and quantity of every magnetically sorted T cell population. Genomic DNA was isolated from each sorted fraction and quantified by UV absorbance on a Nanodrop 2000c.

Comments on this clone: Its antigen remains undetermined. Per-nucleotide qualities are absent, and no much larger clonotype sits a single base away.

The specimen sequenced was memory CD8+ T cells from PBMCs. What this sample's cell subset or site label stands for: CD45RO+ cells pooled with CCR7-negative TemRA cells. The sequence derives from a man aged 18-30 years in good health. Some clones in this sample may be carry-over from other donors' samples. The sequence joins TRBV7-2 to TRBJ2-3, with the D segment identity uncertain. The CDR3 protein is CASSLPPGLDTQYF. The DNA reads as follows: TGTGCCAGCAGCTTACCCCCTGGGCTAGATACGCAGTATTTT. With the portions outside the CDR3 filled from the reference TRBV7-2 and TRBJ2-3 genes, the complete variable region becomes GAGVSQSPSNKVTEKGKDVELRCDPISGHTALYWYRQSLGQGLEFLIYFQGNSAPDKSGLPSDRFSAERTGGSVSTLTIQRTQQEDSAVYLCASSLPPGLDTQYFGPGTRLTVL.